The TCR beta chain under discussion was sequenced for a study of OX40 agonist ivuxolimab in advanced cancers. Overall study context: Dose-escalation patients suffered from hepatocellular carcinoma, melanoma, renal cell or head and neck cancer. Partial responses were seen in three patients, one with hepatocellular carcinoma and two with cutaneous melanoma.

CDR3 size: 10 residues. Trimming stripped 6 bases from V and 6 bases from J, with 5 bases between. The V gene's germline CDR1 is SGHTA and CDR2 FQGNSA. Sequencing used immunoSEQ multiplex PCR; TCRdb keeps in-frame clones, though not all of them. The sample holds around 80,000 clones; about 88% are singletons and the top ten take over 2%. The rearrangement joins TRBV7-2 to TRBJ1-2; D gene ambiguous. The origin of this receptor is an adult with an advanced solid tumor such as melanoma, head and neck, liver or kidney cancer. Here the sequenced sample was CD4+ or CD8+ T cells sorted from blood, taken in a trial of the OX40 agonist ivuxolimab. The CDR3 sequence is CASRSHGYTF. CDR3 DNA sequence: TGTGCCAGCAGGAGTCATGGCTACACCTTC.